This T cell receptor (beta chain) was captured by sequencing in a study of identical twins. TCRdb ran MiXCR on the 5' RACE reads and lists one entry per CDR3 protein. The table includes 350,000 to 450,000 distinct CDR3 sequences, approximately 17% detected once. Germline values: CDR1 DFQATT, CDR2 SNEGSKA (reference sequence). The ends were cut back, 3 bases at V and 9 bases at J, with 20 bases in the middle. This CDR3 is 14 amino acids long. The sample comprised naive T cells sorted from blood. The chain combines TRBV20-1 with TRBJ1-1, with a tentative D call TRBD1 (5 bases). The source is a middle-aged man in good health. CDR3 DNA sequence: TGCAGTGCTAGGCGGGGTACCTGGGACGTACAAGCTTTCTTT. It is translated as CSARRGTWDVQAFF.